This record looks at one T cell receptor beta chain sequence and its context. This specimen belongs to a study of CD8+ T cells in alopecia areata. Overall study context: Once tofacitinib had been taken for 6 to 18 months, 6 months off drug followed.

In each case, RNA was isolated and then reverse transcribed into cDNA as the sequencing template. Repertoires were generated with immunoSEQ multiplex PCR, while TCRdb's copy carries only in-frame clones and drops some. This table holds around 140,000 clones, around 58% found once. The TCR was taken from a human donor with alopecia areata. The sequencing here drew on CD4+ T cells sorted from blood, taken at week 0.

The CDR3: CATSRDRVSGANVLTF. The CDR3 coding sequence is TGTGCCACCAGCAGAGATCGGGTCTCTGGGGCCAACGTCCTGACTTTC. The V and J genes are TRBV15 and TRBJ2-6, with D uncertain. From germline, CDR1 is LNHNV and CDR2 YYDKDF (reference sequence). Trimming took 0 bases from V and 0 from J, leaving 6 bases between them. There are 16 residues in the CDR3.